These T cell receptor beta chains were read from a single sample in a study of OX40 agonist ivuxolimab in advanced cancers. Sequenced by immunoSEQ multiplex PCR; TCRdb stores in-frame clones only, minus some. The sample records approximately 74,000 clones, about 88% being singletons. The sequences come from CD4+ or CD8+ T cells sorted from blood, collected in a trial of the OX40 agonist ivuxolimab. These receptors were obtained from an adult with an advanced solid tumor such as melanoma, head and neck, liver or kidney cancer. Both conserved end residues are trimmed from each CDR3.

>TRBV15|TRBJ2-6
ATSREVSSGANVLT
>TRBV7-7|TRBJ2-5
ASSSGRLAGVQETQY
>TRBV27|TRBJ2-1
ASSLSGLAGDNEQF
>TRBV18|TRBJ2-3
ASSLGQALTDTQY
>TRBV5-1|TRBJ1-2
ASSLAGRVDGYT
>TRBV6-6|TRBJ2-7
ASRRGSDRGLYEQY
>TRBV6-6|TRBJ1-2
ASRMTGGAGYT
>TRBV6-1|TRBJ2-2
ATVSQAAGTGELF
>TRBV28|TRBJ2-3
ASRTSGSPTDTQY
>TRBV6-6|TRBJ2-5
ASSYSSRIETQY